The rows below give T cell receptor beta chains drawn from one sample of a study of beta chain features in type 1 diabetes. Profiling relied on immunoSEQ multiplex PCR, and the TCRdb table lists in-frame clones only, not all of them. The sample records 130,000 to 150,000 clones, more than 10% being singletons. Sequencing was performed on central memory CD4+ T cells from blood. These receptors came from a young man with type 1 diabetes. The CDR3 runs from the conserved cysteine through the conserved F or W. Fields, in order: V gene, D gene, clone size, J gene, CDR3 protein, CDR3 DNA. The D gene is left open where the match is weak. Not every row has a clone size; where given, it reads once, few, many or a size class.

TRBV28	-	-	TRBJ2-7	CASSPLAGSSYEQYF	TGTGCCAGCAGCCCGCTCGCGGGCAGCTCCTACGAGCAGTACTTC
TRBV7-2	-	few	TRBJ1-6	CASSPRERGSPLHF	TGTGCCAGCAGCCCCAGGGAGCGGGGCTCACCCCTCCACTTT
TRBV28	TRBD1	few	TRBJ2-5	CASSLAGGEETQYF	TGTGCCAGCAGTCTAGCAGGGGGAGAAGAGACCCAGTACTTC
TRBV6-5	-	-	TRBJ1-1	CATRAVKGLEAFF	TGTGCCACCAGGGCGGTGAAAGGCCTGGAAGCTTTCTTT
TRBV19	TRBD1	-	TRBJ1-2	CASSTTGDDYGYTF	TGTGCCAGCTCTACGACAGGGGACGACTATGGCTACACCTTC
TRBV5-1	-	few	TRBJ2-6	CASSPGHTSGANVLTF	TGCGCCAGCAGCCCCGGACATACCTCTGGGGCCAACGTCCTGACTTTC
TRBV30	-	few	TRBJ1-2	CAWSILAGNGYTF	TGTGCCTGGAGTATTTTGGCAGGGAATGGCTACACCTTC
TRBV27	TRBD1	-	TRBJ2-4	CASRDRVYQNIQYF	TGTGCCAGCAGGGACAGGGTTTACCAAAACATTCAGTACTTC
TRBV5-6	-	-	TRBJ1-5	CASSLAALDQPQHF	TGTGCCAGCAGCTTAGCAGCTTTAGATCAGCCCCAGCATTTT
TRBV2	-	-	TRBJ1-5	CASSRLGTQAQHF	TGTGCCAGCAGTCGACTCGGGACTCAGGCCCAGCATTTT
TRBV30	-	few	TRBJ2-1	CAWSPYYRDTYNEQFF	TGTGCCTGGAGCCCTTATTACCGGGACACCTACAATGAGCAGTTCTTC
TRBV11-1	TRBD1	-	TRBJ2-3	CASSRQGRGTTDTQYF	TGTGCCAGCAGCCGACAGGGGAGAGGAACCACAGATACGCAGTATTTT
TRBV9	-	-	TRBJ2-6	CASGGAGANVLTF	TGTGCCAGCGGAGGGGCTGGGGCCAACGTCCTGACTTTC
TRBV18	-	few	TRBJ1-1	CASSPTGNTEAFF	TGTGCCAGCTCACCAACAGGGAACACTGAAGCTTTCTTT
TRBV18	TRBD1	few	TRBJ2-7	CASSPGQGNEQYF	TGTGCCAGCTCACCGGGACAGGGGAACGAGCAGTACTTC
TRBV7-6	-	few	TRBJ1-3	CASSLGVAGTGNTIYF	TGTGCCAGCAGCTTAGGGGTCGCTGGGACTGGAAACACCATATATTTT
TRBV19	TRBD2	-	TRBJ2-7	CASSGTSASYEQYF	TGTGCCAGTAGCGGGACTAGTGCATCCTACGAGCAGTACTTC
TRBV7-8	-	few	TRBJ2-7	CASSRFMPYEQYF	TGTGCCAGCAGCCGCTTTATGCCCTACGAGCAGTACTTC
TRBV4-1	TRBD1	once	TRBJ1-2	CASSRDRGNYGYTF	TGCGCCAGCAGTCGAGACAGGGGGAACTATGGCTACACCTTC
TRBV6-6	-	few	TRBJ2-1	CASSYQNRDNEQFF	TGTGCCAGCAGTTACCAAAACAGGGACAATGAGCAGTTCTTC
TRBV7-6	TRBD1	-	TRBJ2-7	CASSQSPGQVGYEQYF	TGTGCCAGCAGCCAAAGCCCGGGACAGGTGGGCTACGAGCAGTACTTC
TRBV6-6	TRBD2	-	TRBJ2-5	CASRSSTSGETQYF	TGTGCCAGCAGGTCTTCAACTAGCGGAGAGACCCAGTACTTC
TRBV27	TRBD1	-	TRBJ1-3	CASSSGQGAFGNTIYF	TGTGCCAGCAGTTCGGGACAGGGGGCTTTTGGAAACACCATATATTTT
TRBV27	-	few	TRBJ2-7	CASSFPRGEQYF	TGTGCCAGCAGTTTCCCCAGGGGCGAGCAGTACTTC
TRBV6-5	-	few	TRBJ1-2	CASTGTGGYTF	TGTGCCAGCACCGGGACTGGTGGCTACACCTTC
TRBV28	-	-	TRBJ1-4	CASSPTSGATNEKLFF	TGTGCCAGCAGCCCGACGTCAGGGGCAACTAATGAAAAACTGTTTTTT
TRBV27	-	few	TRBJ2-3	CASSLRFGAGVSDTQYF	TGTGCCAGCAGTTTAAGGTTCGGGGCAGGGGTTTCAGATACGCAGTATTTT
TRBV30	-	-	TRBJ2-4	CAWSGVAKNIQYF	TGTGCCTGGAGTGGGGTAGCCAAAAACATTCAGTACTTC
TRBV6-1	-	few	TRBJ2-5	CASSEAGGAYETQYF	TGTGCCAGCAGTGAAGCGGGGGGCGCATACGAGACCCAGTACTTC
TRBV6-5	-	-	TRBJ2-3	CASTLRPSRADTQYF	TGTGCCAGCACCCTACGCCCGAGTAGGGCGGATACGCAGTATTTT
TRBV7-3	-	few	TRBJ1-6	CASSSQGTDNSPLHF	TGTGCCAGCAGCTCCCAAGGGACTGATAATTCACCCCTCCACTTT
TRBV5-1	-	few	TRBJ2-3	CASSWRPGRTDTQYF	TGCGCCAGCAGCTGGAGGCCAGGGCGGACAGATACGCAGTATTTT
TRBV7-9	-	-	TRBJ2-3	CASSPSGDRTDTQYF	TGTGCCAGCAGCCCCAGCGGAGACCGCACAGATACGCAGTATTTT
TRBV5-1	-	few	TRBJ2-7	CASSLDPLYEQYF	TGCGCCAGCAGCTTGGATCCTCTGTACGAGCAGTACTTC
TRBV4-1	TRBD1	few	TRBJ1-2	CASSPQGDRGYTF	TGCGCCAGCAGCCCACAGGGGGACCGCGGCTACACCTTC
TRBV30	-	few	TRBJ2-4	CAWDSGAKNIQYF	TGTGCCTGGGATAGCGGAGCCAAAAACATTCAGTACTTC
TRBV29-1	-	-	TRBJ1-1	CSVLSGRLGGTEAFF	TGCAGCGTTCTTTCCGGGCGCCTCGGGGGCACTGAAGCTTTCTTT
TRBV10-1	-	few	TRBJ2-3	CASSETTPDTQYF	TGCGCCAGCAGTGAGACTACCCCGGATACGCAGTATTTT
TRBV30	-	-	TRBJ2-5	CAWIEGMRKTQYF	TGTGCCTGGATCGAGGGGATGAGAAAGACCCAGTACTTC
TRBV29-1	TRBD1	-	TRBJ2-7	CSGGQGLSYEQYF	TGCAGCGGGGGACAGGGACTCTCCTACGAGCAGTACTTC
TRBV5-1	-	few	TRBJ1-4	CASSPSNSGKLFF	TGCGCCAGCAGCCCGTCCAATAGCGGAAAACTGTTTTTT
TRBV25-1	TRBD1	few	TRBJ2-7	CASSEYGDRSYEQYF	TGTGCCAGCAGTGAATATGGGGACAGATCATACGAGCAGTACTTC
TRBV5-1	TRBD2	few	TRBJ2-1	CASSLSSSGAYNEQFF	TGCGCCAGCAGCTTATCATCTAGCGGGGCTTACAATGAGCAGTTCTTC
TRBV19	-	few	TRBJ2-7	CASGTVDARNYEQYF	TGTGCCAGCGGGACTGTTGACGCGAGGAACTACGAGCAGTACTTC
TRBV29-1	TRBD1	-	TRBJ2-1	CSVDQLSGQSNNEQFF	TGCAGCGTTGATCAACTATCGGGACAGTCAAACAATGAGCAGTTCTTC